The next 10 T cell receptor beta chains were all read from a single sample in a study of blood T cell repertoires in COVID-19. Profiling relied on immunoSEQ multiplex PCR, and the TCRdb table lists in-frame clones only, not all of them. This table holds over 350,000 clones, 86% found once. Material for sequencing was peripheral blood. The receptors come from a woman in her 30s with active or convalescent COVID-19.

V gene TRBV11-2 combines with J gene TRBJ2-1; 10 bases align to TRBD1. Germline CDR1 is SGHAT and CDR2 is FQNNGV. This CDR3 spans 16 amino acids. After removal of 5 bases from V and 7 bases from J, the junction contained 11 bases not matched to a gene. The CDR3 is CASSPLLGTGANEQFF. The CDR3 DNA reads TGTGCCAGCAGCCCCCTTTTGGGGACAGGGGCGAATGAGCAGTTCTTC.

V usage is TRBV19 and J usage is TRBJ1-5; unclear D gene. Germline CDR1 and CDR2: LNHDA and SQIVND (reference sequence). The CDR3 totals 13 residues. V shed 3 bases and J shed 6 bases, with 9 bases lying between them. The DNA of the CDR3 is TGTGCCAGTAGTATCACGGAGTTTCAGCCCCAGCATTTT. The encoded protein is CASSITEFQPQHF.

The J gene is TRBJ2-1, the V gene TRBV13; a possible D gene is TRBD2 (5 bases). The CDR3 loop spans 13 amino acids. V lost 6 bases and J 7 bases, leaving 13 bases between the germline ends. The V gene's germline CDR1 is PRHDT and CDR2 FYEKMQ (reference sequence). The CDR3 region is CASRIEGLNEQFF. In DNA, the CDR3 is TGTGCCAGCAGAATTGAGGGCCTTAATGAGCAGTTCTTC.

V gene TRBV27 combines with J gene TRBJ2-1; the match to TRBD2 covers 8 bases. Germline assignment: CDR1 MNHEY and CDR2 SMNVEV (reference sequence). The CDR3 has 15 residues. V trimming: 5 bases; J trimming: 6 bases; junction bases outside the gene matches: 9. CDR3: CASSVGTSWVNEQFF. The CDR3 DNA reads TGTGCCAGCAGTGTCGGGACTAGTTGGGTCAATGAGCAGTTCTTC.

This sequence joins TRBV7-2 and TRBJ1-1; a weak D match, TRBD1 (6 bases). Deletions cut 5 bases from V and 3 bases from J, with 10 bases between. The CDR3 spans 13 residues. Looked up from germline, CDR1 is SGHTA and CDR2 is FQGNSA. CDR3 loop: CASSRRTDTEAFF. CDR3 DNA sequence: TGTGCCAGCAGCCGCAGGACAGACACTGAAGCTTTCTTT.

The chain links TRBV5-4 to TRBJ2-7, with 9 nucleotides matching TRBD1. The germline V gene encodes CDR1 SGHNT and CDR2 YYREEE (reference sequence). The CDR3 contains 16 residues. After removal of 4 bases from V and 3 bases from J, the junction contained 11 bases not matched to a gene. The CDR3 DNA follows: TGTGCCAGCAGCCCGCCCGGTGACAGGGGGTACTACGAGCAGTACTTC. Translation gives CASSPPGDRGYYEQYF.

V gene TRBV19 combines with J gene TRBJ1-2; 7 bases line up with TRBD1. The V gene end was trimmed by 6 bases and the J gene end by 6 bases; junction bases not matched to a gene: 4. The CDR3 is 12 amino acids. CDR1 is LNHDA and CDR2 is SQIVND in the germline V gene (reference sequence). The CDR3 bases are TGTGCCAGTAGGACCGGGACAGATGGCTACACCTTC. It yields the protein CASRTGTDGYTF. Full variable domain (missing parts from reference TRBV19 and TRBJ1-2): DGGITQSPKYLFRKEGQNVTLSCEQNLNHDAMYWYRQDPGQGLRLIYYSQIVNDFQKGDIAEGYSVSREKKESFPLTVTSAQKNPTAFYLCASRTGTDGYTFGSGTRLTVV.

The chain has TRBV18 and TRBJ2-1; 7 nucleotides align to TRBD2. Germline CDR1 and CDR2: KGHSH and LQKENI. V dropped 1 base and J dropped 10; count of bases not matched to a gene: 13. The CDR3 totals 16 residues. The CDR3 sequence: CASSPRGGLGSGEQFF. The CDR3 nucleotides read TGTGCCAGCTCACCACGGGGGGGACTCGGCTCCGGGGAGCAGTTCTTC.

The J gene is TRBJ1-5, the V gene TRBV4-1; no definite D call. V was pared by 3 bases and J by 2 bases, with 17 bases between. Germline CDR1 and CDR2: MGHRA and YSYEKL. CDR3 length: 17 residues. In nucleotides, the CDR3 is TGCGCCAGCAGCCACCGGCGGCGGGAGGTAGGCAATCAGCCCCAGCATTTT. It encodes CASSHRRREVGNQPQHF.

The V call is TRBV27, the J call TRBJ2-3; 12 positions match TRBD1. With 5 bases clipped from V and 6 bases from J, the junction kept 9 bases outside the gene matches. Germline CDR1 reads MNHEY; CDR2 reads SMNVEV (reference sequence). This CDR3 contains 16 residues. The CDR3 sequence is CASSLFPGTGGDTQYF. CDR3 DNA: TGTGCCAGCAGTCTCTTCCCCGGGACAGGGGGCGATACGCAGTATTTT.